This T cell receptor beta chain was recovered during a study of multiple sclerosis patients with progressive multifocal leukoencephalopathy. Study results and caveats: No common TRBV or TRBJ usage or pairing appeared at PML. In most PML patients, TRB repertoires appeared less diverse by entropy.

Regarding this clone: Its specificity is not known. A read error is likely, as this CDR3 ends without the conserved phenylalanine or tryptophan. This sample also contains other DNA sequences that code for the same CDR3.

Regarding time point: approximately 12 months of natalizumab therapy. Sequenced by immunoSEQ multiplex PCR; TCRdb stores in-frame clones only, minus some. The table has about 25,000 clones, more than 85% seen once; the top ten hold about 2%. The specimen comprised PBMCs, sampled from a patient treated with natalizumab. This TCR was recovered from a man aged 30-40 years with multiple sclerosis.

The CDR3 DNA follows: TGCGCCAGCAGCTTGTGGCATAACGACTATGGCTACACCCTC. Protein: CASSLWHNDYGYTL. The V gene is TRBV5-1, the J gene TRBJ1-2; D remains ambiguous. The CDR3 runs 14 residues. From germline, CDR1 is SGHRS and CDR2 YFSETQ. V was shortened by 1 base and J by 3 bases, with 10 bases between the two germline ends.